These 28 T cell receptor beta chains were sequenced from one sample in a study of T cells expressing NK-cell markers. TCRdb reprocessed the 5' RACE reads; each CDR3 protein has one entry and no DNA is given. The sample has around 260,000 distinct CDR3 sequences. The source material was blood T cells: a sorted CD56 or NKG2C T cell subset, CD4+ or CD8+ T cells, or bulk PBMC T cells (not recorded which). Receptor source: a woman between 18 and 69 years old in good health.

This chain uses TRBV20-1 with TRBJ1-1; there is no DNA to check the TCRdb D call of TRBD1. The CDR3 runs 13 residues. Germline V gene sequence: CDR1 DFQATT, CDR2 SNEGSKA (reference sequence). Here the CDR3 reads CSARVGGNTEAFF.

The chain's CDR3 is CASRSGQGRNQPQHF. The V gene is TRBV5-1, the J gene TRBJ1-5; no DNA is available, so the TRBD1 call from TCRdb remains unchecked. CDR3 length equals 15 residues. Germline V gives CDR1 SGHRS, CDR2 YFSETQ.

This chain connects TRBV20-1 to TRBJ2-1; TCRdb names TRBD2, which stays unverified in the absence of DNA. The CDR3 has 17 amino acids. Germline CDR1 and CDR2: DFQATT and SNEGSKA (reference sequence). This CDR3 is CSARDLIAREGWNEQFF.

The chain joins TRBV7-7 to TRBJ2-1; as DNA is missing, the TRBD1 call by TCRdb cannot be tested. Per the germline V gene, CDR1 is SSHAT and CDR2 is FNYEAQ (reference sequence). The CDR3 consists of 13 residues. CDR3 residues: CASSPTGSNEQFF.

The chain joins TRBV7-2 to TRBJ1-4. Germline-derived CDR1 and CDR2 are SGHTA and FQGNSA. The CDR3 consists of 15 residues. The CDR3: CASSSSRTTNEKLFF.

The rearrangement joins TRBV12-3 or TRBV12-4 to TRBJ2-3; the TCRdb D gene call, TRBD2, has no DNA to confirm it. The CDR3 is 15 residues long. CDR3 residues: CASSTWSGSTDTQYF.

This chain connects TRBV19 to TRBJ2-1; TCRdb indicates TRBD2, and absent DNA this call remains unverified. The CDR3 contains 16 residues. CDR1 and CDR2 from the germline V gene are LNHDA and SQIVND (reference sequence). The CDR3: CASSIFLAGGPSEQFF.

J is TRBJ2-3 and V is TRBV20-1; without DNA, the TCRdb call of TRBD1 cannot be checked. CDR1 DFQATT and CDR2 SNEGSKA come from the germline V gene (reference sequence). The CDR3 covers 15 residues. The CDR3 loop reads CSARDWAGAADTQYF.

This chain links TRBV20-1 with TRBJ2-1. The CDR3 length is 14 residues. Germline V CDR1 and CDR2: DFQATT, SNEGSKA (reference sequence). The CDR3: CSVTVPQAYNEQFF.

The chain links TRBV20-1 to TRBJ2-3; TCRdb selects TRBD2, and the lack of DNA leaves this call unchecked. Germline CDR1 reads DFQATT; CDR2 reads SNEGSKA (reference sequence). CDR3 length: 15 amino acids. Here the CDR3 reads CSALGRSGSTDTQYF.

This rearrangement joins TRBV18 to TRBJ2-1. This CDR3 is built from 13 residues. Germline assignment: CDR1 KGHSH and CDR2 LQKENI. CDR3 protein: CASSPRLHNEQFF.

The CDR3 here is CSASPQTSTPTF. V is TRBV20-1 and J is TRBJ2-5; lacking DNA, the TRBD2 call made by TCRdb goes unchecked. This CDR3 spans 12 amino acids. Germline CDR1 and CDR2: DFQATT and SNEGSKA (reference sequence).

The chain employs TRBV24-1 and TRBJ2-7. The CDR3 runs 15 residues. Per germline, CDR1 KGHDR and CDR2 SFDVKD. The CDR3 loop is CATSDSGRTTYEQYF.

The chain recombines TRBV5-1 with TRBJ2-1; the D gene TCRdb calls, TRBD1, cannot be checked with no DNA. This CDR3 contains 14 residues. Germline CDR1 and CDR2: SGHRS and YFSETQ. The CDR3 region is CASSLVAGVDEQFF.

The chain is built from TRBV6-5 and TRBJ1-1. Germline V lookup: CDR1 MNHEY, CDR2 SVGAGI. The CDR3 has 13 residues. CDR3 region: CASSYERNTEAFF.

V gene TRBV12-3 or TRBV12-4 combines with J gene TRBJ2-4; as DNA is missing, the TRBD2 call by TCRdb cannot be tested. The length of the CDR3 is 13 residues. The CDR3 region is CASSLVAGSIQYF.

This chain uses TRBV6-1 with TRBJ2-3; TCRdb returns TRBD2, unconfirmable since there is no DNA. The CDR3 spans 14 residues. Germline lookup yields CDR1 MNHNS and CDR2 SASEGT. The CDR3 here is CATTGGPSTDTQYF.

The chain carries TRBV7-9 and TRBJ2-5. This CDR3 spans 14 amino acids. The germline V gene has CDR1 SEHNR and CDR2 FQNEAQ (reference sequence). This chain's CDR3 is CASSLAMGMETQYF.

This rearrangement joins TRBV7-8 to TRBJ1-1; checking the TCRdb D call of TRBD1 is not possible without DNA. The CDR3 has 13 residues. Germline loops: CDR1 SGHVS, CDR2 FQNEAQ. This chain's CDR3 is CASSSGTNTEAFF.

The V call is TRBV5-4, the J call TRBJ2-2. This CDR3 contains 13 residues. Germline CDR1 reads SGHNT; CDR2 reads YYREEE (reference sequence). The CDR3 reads CASVRTNTGELFF.

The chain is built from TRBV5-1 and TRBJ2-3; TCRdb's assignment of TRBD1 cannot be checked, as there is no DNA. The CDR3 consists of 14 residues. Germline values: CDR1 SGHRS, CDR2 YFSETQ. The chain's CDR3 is CASSLAPPTDTQYF.

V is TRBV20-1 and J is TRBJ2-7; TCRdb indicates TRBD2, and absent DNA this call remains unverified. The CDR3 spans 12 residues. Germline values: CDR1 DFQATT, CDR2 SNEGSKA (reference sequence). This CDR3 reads CSAPIGRDEQYF.

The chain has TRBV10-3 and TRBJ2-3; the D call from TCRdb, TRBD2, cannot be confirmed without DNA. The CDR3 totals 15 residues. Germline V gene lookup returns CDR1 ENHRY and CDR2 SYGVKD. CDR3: CAISGAGGWADTQYF.

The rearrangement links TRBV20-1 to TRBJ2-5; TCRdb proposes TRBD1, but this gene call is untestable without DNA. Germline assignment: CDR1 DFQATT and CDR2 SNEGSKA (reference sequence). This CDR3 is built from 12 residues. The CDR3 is CSAMTGSETQYF.

CDR3 protein: CASRRESGSSYNEQFF. The rearrangement uses TRBV6-4 and TRBJ2-1; TCRdb reports TRBD1, a call that lacks DNA to check it against. In germline, CDR1 is MRHNA, CDR2 SNTAGT. The CDR3 totals 16 residues.

The CDR3 sequence is CASSLDPDRGETQYF. The chain is built from TRBV12-3 or TRBV12-4 and TRBJ2-5; TCRdb proposes TRBD1, but this gene call is untestable without DNA. There are 15 residues in the CDR3.

Here the CDR3 reads CASSFGKDTTEAFF. V usage is TRBV12-3 or TRBV12-4 and J usage is TRBJ1-1; TCRdb indicates TRBD1, and absent DNA this call remains unverified. CDR3 size: 14 residues.

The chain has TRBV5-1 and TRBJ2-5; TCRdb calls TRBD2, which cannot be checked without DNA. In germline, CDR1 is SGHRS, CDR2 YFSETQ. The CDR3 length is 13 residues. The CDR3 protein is CASSLAGGETQYF.